This T cell receptor beta chain stems from a study of OX40 agonist ivuxolimab in advanced cancers. Study-wide background: The patients' treatment was ivuxolimab, an agonistic anti-OX40 (CD134) antibody. Every 2 weeks, patients got intravenous ivuxolimab at one of six dose levels (0.01-10 mg/kg).

Excluded were patients having autoimmune disease history or systemic immunosuppression. CDR3 length: 14 residues. The V and J ends lost 1 base and 5 bases, in that order; junction bases with no gene match: 2. Germline loops: CDR1 GTSNPN, CDR2 SVGIG (reference sequence). The assay was immunoSEQ multiplex PCR, and TCRdb's table has in-frame clones only and misses some. The sample gives tens of thousands of clones, 80% to 90% of which show up once; around 12% is in the top ten. The sample here was CD4+ or CD8+ T cells sorted from blood, taken in a trial of the OX40 agonist ivuxolimab. The chain employs TRBV30 and TRBJ2-1; 10 bases line up with TRBD2. The clonotype originates from an adult with an advanced solid tumor such as melanoma, head and neck, liver or kidney cancer. The CDR3 spells CAWSGTSGHNEQFF. The DNA for the CDR3 is TGTGCCTGGAGTGGGACTAGCGGACACAATGAGCAGTTCTTC.